This TCR beta chain was sequenced in a study of cytomegalovirus exposure and HLA in healthy donors. The study's findings and limits: Productive status was seen about 87% or about 30% of the time for most TCR beta V segments in an earlier analysis. In a later analysis, compared with equally common non-associated chains, HLA-associated beta chains were more expanded. Reportedly, diagnosis of cytomegalovirus status by the classifier showed high specificity and sensitivity.

As to this clone: Its antigen is unknown.

V was pared by 8 bases and J by 1 base, with 4 bases of the junction left unmatched. The CDR3 runs 13 residues. CDR1 and CDR2 from the germline V gene are MNHEY and SMNVEV (reference sequence). Amplification used 60 Vbeta primers and 13 Jbeta primers. Some clones are missing from TCRdb's copy, which holds only in-frame ones; the method was immunoSEQ multiplex PCR. Counted here are 210,000 or so clones, approximately 82% occurring once; the ten biggest clones make up 0.6% to 0.65%. This chain connects TRBV27 to TRBJ1-2; 7 bases match TRBD1. The sequenced material came from PBMCs. The receptor was isolated from a man younger than 30 in good health and CMV-seronegative. The CDR3, as DNA: TGTGCCAGCGGGAGACAGGGTAACTATGGCTACACCTTC. Its translation: CASGRQGNYGYTF.